The clone carrying this TCR beta chain showed up many times. The sample is drawn from a study of T cells in Graves' hyperthyroidism and ophthalmopathy. It was RNA transcripts that yielded the amplified TCR beta CDR3 regions. Using the HTBI primer set, a first-round RT-PCR was run on the TCR CDR3. Each CDR3 protein is one row after TCRdb ran MiXCR on the multiplex PCR reads. The sample consists of approximately 420,000 distinct CDR3 sequences, roughly 13% of them appearing once. Germline CDR1 reads LGHDT; CDR2 reads YNNKEL (reference sequence). This CDR3 comprises 15 residues. Trimming took 5 bases from V and 1 from J; bases not matched to a gene: 7.

The receptor was derived from a woman under 30 with Graves' hyperthyroidism. Sequenced sample: blood. The chain carries TRBV3-1 and TRBJ1-1, with 7 nucleotides matching TRBD1. The chain's CDR3 is CASSVTPGGNTEAFF. In DNA form, the CDR3 reads TGTGCCAGCAGCGTAACCCCAGGGGGGAACACTGAAGCTTTCTTT. Together with reference TRBV3-1 and TRBJ1-1, the CDR3 gives the full variable domain: DTAVSQTPKYLVTQMGNDKSIKCEQNLGHDTMYWYKQDSKKFLKIMFSYNNKELIINETVPNRFSPKSPDKAHLNLHINSLELGDSAVYFCASSVTPGGNTEAFFGQGTRLTVV.